The clone carrying this TCR beta chain has a count of ten or more. Its target is unknown. The time point here: longitudinal time-point 3. Germline CDR1 and CDR2: DFQATT and SNEGSKA (reference sequence). The CDR3 is 14 residues long. V dropped 4 bases and J dropped 0 bases, with 10 bases sitting between them. These data originate in a study of neurological immune-mediated disorders. Notes on the study in general: No expanded-clone CDR3 amino acid sequence recurred across subjects, suggesting private TCR-beta repertoires.

TCRdb itself ran the 5' RACE reads through MiXCR, one entry per CDR3 protein. The sample has around 97,000 distinct CDR3 sequences; 10% to 11% are singletons. Sequences were obtained from PBMCs. This receptor was obtained from a female donor with HTLV-1-associated myelopathy (HAM/TSP). The chain is built from TRBV20-1 and TRBJ2-1; D gene ambiguous. The CDR3 sequence is CSATYKSSYNEQFF. CDR3 nucleotide sequence: TGCAGTGCTACATACAAGAGCTCCTACAATGAGCAGTTCTTC.